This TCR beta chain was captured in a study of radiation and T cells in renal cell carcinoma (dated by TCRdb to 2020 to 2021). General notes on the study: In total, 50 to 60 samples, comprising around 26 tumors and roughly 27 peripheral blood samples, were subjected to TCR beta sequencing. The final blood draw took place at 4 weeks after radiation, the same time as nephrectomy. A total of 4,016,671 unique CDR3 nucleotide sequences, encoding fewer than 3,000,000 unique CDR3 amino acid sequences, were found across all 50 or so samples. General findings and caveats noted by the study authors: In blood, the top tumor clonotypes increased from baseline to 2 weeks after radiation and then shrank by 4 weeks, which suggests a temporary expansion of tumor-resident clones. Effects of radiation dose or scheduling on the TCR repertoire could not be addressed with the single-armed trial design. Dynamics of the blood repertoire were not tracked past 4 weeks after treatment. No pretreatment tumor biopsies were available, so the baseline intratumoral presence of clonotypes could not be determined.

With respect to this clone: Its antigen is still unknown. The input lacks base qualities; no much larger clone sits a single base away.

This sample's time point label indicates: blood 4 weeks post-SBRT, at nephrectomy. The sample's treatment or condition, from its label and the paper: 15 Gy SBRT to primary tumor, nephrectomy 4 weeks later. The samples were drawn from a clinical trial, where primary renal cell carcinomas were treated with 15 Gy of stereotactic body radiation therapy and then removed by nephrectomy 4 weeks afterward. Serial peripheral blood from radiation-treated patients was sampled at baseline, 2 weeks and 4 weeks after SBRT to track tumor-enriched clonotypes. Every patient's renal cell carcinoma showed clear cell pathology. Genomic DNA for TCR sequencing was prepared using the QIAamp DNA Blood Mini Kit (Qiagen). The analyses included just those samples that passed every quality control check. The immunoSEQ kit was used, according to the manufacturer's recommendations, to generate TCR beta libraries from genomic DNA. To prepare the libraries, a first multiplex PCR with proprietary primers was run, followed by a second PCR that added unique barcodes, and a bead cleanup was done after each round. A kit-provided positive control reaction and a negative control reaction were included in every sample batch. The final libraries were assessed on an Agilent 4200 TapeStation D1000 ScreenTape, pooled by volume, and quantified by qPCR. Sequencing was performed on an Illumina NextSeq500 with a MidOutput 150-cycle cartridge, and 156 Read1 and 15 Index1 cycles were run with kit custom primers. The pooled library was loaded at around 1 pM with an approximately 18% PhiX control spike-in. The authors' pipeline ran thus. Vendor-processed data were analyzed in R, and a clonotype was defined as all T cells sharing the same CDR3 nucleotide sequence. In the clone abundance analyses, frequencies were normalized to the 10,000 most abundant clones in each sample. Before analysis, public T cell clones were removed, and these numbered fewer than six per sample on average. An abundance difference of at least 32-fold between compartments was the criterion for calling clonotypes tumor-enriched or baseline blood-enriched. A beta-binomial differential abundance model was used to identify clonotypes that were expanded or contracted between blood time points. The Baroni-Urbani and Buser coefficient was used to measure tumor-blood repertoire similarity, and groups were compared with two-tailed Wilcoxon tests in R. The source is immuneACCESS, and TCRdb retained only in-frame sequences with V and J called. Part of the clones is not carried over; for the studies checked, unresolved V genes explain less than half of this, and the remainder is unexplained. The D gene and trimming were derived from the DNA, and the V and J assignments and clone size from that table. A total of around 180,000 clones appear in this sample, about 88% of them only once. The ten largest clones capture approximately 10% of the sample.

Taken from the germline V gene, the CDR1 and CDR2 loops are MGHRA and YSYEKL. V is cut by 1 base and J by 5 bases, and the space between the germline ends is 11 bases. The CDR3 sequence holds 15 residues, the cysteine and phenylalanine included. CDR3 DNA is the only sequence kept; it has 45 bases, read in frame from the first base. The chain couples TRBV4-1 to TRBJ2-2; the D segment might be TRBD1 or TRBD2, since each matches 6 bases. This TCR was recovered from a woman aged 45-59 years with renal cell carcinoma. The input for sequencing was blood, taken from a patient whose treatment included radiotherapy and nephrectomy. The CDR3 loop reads CASSQGGGLTGELFF. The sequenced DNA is TGCGCCAGCAGCCAAGGAGGGGGGCTGACCGGGGAGCTGTTTTTT.